The T cell receptor beta chain under discussion was sequenced for a study of blood T cell repertoires in COVID-19. About the study: Acute-phase and convalescent COVID-19 samples originated in the United States, Italy and Spain.

The CDR3 contains 19 residues. V gave up 6 bases and J gave up 4 bases, with 27 bases separating them. This clone was found once. Data came from immunoSEQ multiplex PCR; TCRdb stores just in-frame clones and leaves some out. Of tens of thousands of clones in the sample, about 90% are singletons; the top ten hold 15% to 20%. J is TRBJ2-2 and V is TRBV23-1; possibly TRBD1 for D (8 bases). TRBV23-1 is an open reading frame, and its role is uncertain. Sequencing was done on a sample of peripheral blood. The sequence derives from an elderly man with acute or convalescent COVID-19. The CDR3 DNA follows: TGCGCCAGCAGCCCTATTCCCCGGACAGGGAGGGTGGTCACCGGGGAGCTGTTTTTT. Encoded protein: CASSPIPRTGRVVTGELFF.